This T cell receptor beta chain appears in the sequencing data of a study of regulatory T cells in long-lasting Graves disease. A few counts support this clonotype. The V gene's germline CDR1 is DFQATT and CDR2 SNEGSKA (reference sequence). V shed 3 bases and J shed 4 bases, with 6 bases lying between them. This CDR3 is 11 amino acids long. For TCR beta, libraries came from iRepertoire HTBI primers and Arm-PCR of CDR3 regions. Each CDR3 protein is one row after TCRdb ran MiXCR on the multiplex PCR reads. The table shows 400,000 to 550,000 distinct CDR3 sequences, with roughly 17% occurring only once. As to time point: newly diagnosed GD, antithyroid drugs for less than 3 months. The TCR library was prepared using RNA isolated from PBMCs. A further study also used this sample, focusing on T cells in Graves' hyperthyroidism and ophthalmopathy.

This TCR was sampled from a woman younger than 45 with Graves disease. The starting material was peripheral blood mononuclear cells (PBMCs), obtained at new diagnosis, from a patient treated with antithyroid drugs. The rearrangement joins TRBV20-1 to TRBJ2-5; D not resolved. The CDR3 loop reads CSASLGETQYF. In nucleotides, the CDR3 is TGCAGTGCTAGCCTGGGAGAGACCCAGTACTTC.